These 25 T cell receptor beta chains were sequenced from one sample in a study of post-analysis software for immune sequencing data. Researchers reported that TCR beta cDNA libraries carried unique molecular identifiers. From the PCR reads, TCRdb called clonotypes with MiXCR, one entry per CDR3 protein. Of hundreds of thousands of distinct CDR3 sequences listed, 59% were seen once; the top ten hold roughly 12%. Study-wide findings and caveats: With TRBV5-6, TRBV5-1 and TRBV20-1 included, about five TRBV segments were more frequent in patients than in controls.

These TCRs are of unknown antigen specificity. The source material was blood. These receptors originate from a girl aged 2 to 9 with multiple sclerosis.

The chain joins TRBV7-3 to TRBJ2-5, with TRBD1 as a possible D gene (5 bases). The J call may be faulty, since TRBJ2-7 better matches the DNA end. The CDR3 extends over 15 amino acids. Germline assignment: CDR1 SGHTA and CDR2 FQGTGA. CDR3 sequence (DNA): TGTGCCAGCAGCTTAAGAGAAGGGGATCCCTACGAGCAGTACTTC. Translated: CASSLREGDPYEQYF.

This clonotype was counted between two and nine times. V and J are TRBV20-1 and TRBJ2-7; no reliable D call. The J call may be wrong; the DNA end is better matched by TRBJ2-5. CDR1 is DFQATT and CDR2 is SNEGSKA in the germline V gene (reference sequence). This CDR3 has 13 amino acids. Here the CDR3 reads CSARDPQQETQYF. CDR3 nucleotides: TGCAGTGCTAGAGACCCCCAACAAGAGACCCAGTACTTC.

This clonotype was seen a few times. V usage is TRBV12-3 or TRBV12-4 and J usage is TRBJ2-1, with 15 positions matching TRBD2. V was clipped by 7 bases and J by 7 bases; unmatched bases: 5. The CDR3 length is 15 residues. CDR3: CASTLGLAGGNEQFF. The CDR3 DNA reads as TGTGCCAGCACCCTGGGACTAGCGGGAGGAAATGAGCAGTTCTTC.

This chain joins TRBV7-9 and TRBJ2-1; 13 nucleotides agree with TRBD2. The V segment lost 5 bases and the J segment 3 bases; nucleotides outside the gene matches: 16. Germline-derived CDR1 and CDR2 are SEHNR and FQNEAQ (reference sequence). CDR3 size: 20 residues. CDR3 nucleotides: TGTGCCAGCAGCCAGACCGGGACTAGCGGGAACTGGCCGGTCTACAATGAGCAGTTCTTC. Encoded protein: CASSQTGTSGNWPVYNEQFF.

The genes are TRBV3-1 and TRBJ2-1, with TRBD2 matching over 15 bases. The CDR3 extends over 18 amino acids. The V and J ends lost 0 bases and 7 bases, in that order; junction bases with no gene match: 7. Germline V CDR1 and CDR2: LGHDT, YNNKEL (reference sequence). CDR3: CASSQESWGLAGGNEQFF. In nucleotides, the CDR3 is TGTGCCAGCAGCCAAGAGAGTTGGGGACTAGCGGGAGGTAATGAGCAGTTCTTC.

On this clonotype: An end of the junction does not agree with germline; a read error may underlie this. J is TRBJ2-7 and V is TRBV5-6; 12 nucleotides agree with TRBD2. The CDR3 totals 16 residues. Germline V gene lookup returns CDR1 SGHDT and CDR2 YYEEEE. The CDR3 loop reads CAGSFRTSGIVNEQYF. CDR3 nucleotide sequence: TGTGCCGGCAGCTTTCGGACTAGCGGGATTGTAAACGAGCAGTACTTC.

The V gene is TRBV6-5, the J gene TRBJ2-1, with no clear D. This CDR3 is built from 16 residues. With 6 bases removed from V and 0 bases from J, the gap between germline ends came to 15 bases. Germline V gene sequence: CDR1 MNHEY, CDR2 SVGAGI. The chain's CDR3 is CASSRPQVGSYNEQFF. In DNA, the CDR3 is TGTGCCAGCAGCCGACCCCAAGTGGGCTCCTACAATGAGCAGTTCTTC.

This chain connects TRBV20-1 to TRBJ1-1; perhaps TRBD1 as D (5 bases). V shed 1 base and J shed 0 bases, with 21 bases lying between them. The V gene's germline CDR1 is DFQATT and CDR2 SNEGSKA (reference sequence). The CDR3 is 18 amino acids. DNA for the CDR3: TGCAGTGCTAGAGTTCTCCCAGGGAGGGGTCGAATGAACACTGAAGCTTTCTTT. This codes for CSARVLPGRGRMNTEAFF.

The rearrangement uses TRBV29-1 and TRBJ2-7; TRBD2 is a possible D gene (6 bases). The CDR3 is made up of 13 amino acids. CDR1 SQVTM and CDR2 ANQGSEA come from the germline V gene. V dropped 4 bases and J dropped 3 bases, with 13 bases sitting between them. CDR3 in amino acids: CSVGRDGHYEQYF. The CDR3 region has the DNA TGCAGCGTTGGGAGGGACGGGCACTACGAGCAGTACTTC.

This sequence joins TRBV7-2 and TRBJ2-1, with no clear D. In germline, CDR1 is SGHTA, CDR2 FQGNSA. The V end lost 5 bases, the J end lost 6 bases, and 14 bases lay between the germline ends. The CDR3 has 14 amino acids. The CDR3 DNA is TGTGCCAGCAGCCGAAAGACGGCCAGCAATGAGCAGTTCTTC. Its protein product is CASSRKTASNEQFF.

The chain has TRBV15 and TRBJ1-1, with D possibly TRBD1 on 5 matching bases. The germline V and J ends were trimmed by 0 bases and 2 bases, with 16 bases remaining between them. The CDR3 loop spans 17 amino acids. Per germline, CDR1 LNHNV and CDR2 YYDKDF (reference sequence). The CDR3 region is CATSRDYWGRANTEAFF. CDR3 DNA: TGTGCCACCAGCAGAGATTATTGGGGCAGGGCCAACACTGAAGCTTTCTTT. Full variable domain (remainder filled in from reference TRBV15 and TRBJ1-1): DAMVIQNPRYQVTQFGKPVTLSCSQTLNHNVMYWYQQKSSQAPKLLFHYYDKDFNNEADTPDNFQSRRPNTSFCFLDIRSPGLGDTAMYLCATSRDYWGRANTEAFFGQGTRLTVV.

The rearrangement uses TRBV7-2 and TRBJ1-1, with a possible D match to TRBD1 (6 bases). The V and J ends lost 5 bases and 6 bases respectively, with 16 bases between them. The germline V gene has CDR1 SGHTA and CDR2 FQGNSA. This CDR3 has 14 residues. CDR3 DNA: TGTGCCAGCAGCCCTTACAGGGATGTTGCTGAAGCTTTCTTT. The encoded protein is CASSPYRDVAEAFF. The variable domain in full, with the rest retrieved from reference TRBV7-2 and TRBJ1-1, is GAGVSQSPSNKVTEKGKDVELRCDPISGHTALYWYRQSLGQGLEFLIYFQGNSAPDKSGLPSDRFSAERTGGSVSTLTIQRTQQEDSAVYLCASSPYRDVAEAFFGQGTRLTVV.

The chain joins TRBV20-1 to TRBJ2-5, with 8 bases identical to TRBD1. TRBJ2-7 matches the DNA end more closely, so the J call is doubtful. CDR1 and CDR2 (germline): DFQATT, SNEGSKA (reference sequence). This CDR3 is built from 13 residues. CDR3 nucleotides: TGCAGTGCTAGGACAGGGGCATCATACGAGCAGTACTTC. Its protein product is CSARTGASYEQYF.

The V call is TRBV29-1, the J call TRBJ2-7; 14 positions agree with TRBD2. Germline V gives CDR1 SQVTM, CDR2 ANQGSEA. V was clipped by 0 bases and J by 2 bases; unmatched bases: 3. The CDR3 length is 16 residues. The CDR3 loop is CSVEDSGLAGAYEQYF. Written as DNA, the CDR3 is TGCAGCGTTGAAGATTCGGGACTAGCGGGGGCCTACGAGCAGTACTTC.

This sequence joins TRBV9 and TRBJ1-1; D might be TRBD1 (5 bases). There are 13 residues in the CDR3. The V gene lost 0 bases and the J gene lost 10 bases, with 13 bases spanning the gap. Germline-derived CDR1 and CDR2 are SGDLS and YYNGEE. The CDR3 loop reads CASSVGSREGAFF. Written as DNA, the CDR3 is TGTGCCAGCAGCGTAGGGTCCAGGGAGGGAGCTTTCTTT.

This chain links TRBV6-5 with TRBJ1-2; maybe TRBD1 (5 bases). CDR3 length equals 15 residues. V dropped 0 bases and J dropped 4 bases, with 12 bases sitting between them. Per germline, CDR1 MNHEY and CDR2 SVGAGI. The CDR3 DNA follows: TGTGCCAGCAGTTACTCAGGCGATGGGGCCTATGGCTACACCTTC. It encodes CASSYSGDGAYGYTF.

This clonotype has a handful of counts. V is TRBV6-5 and J is TRBJ2-3; 8 positions match TRBD2. The germline gives CDR1 MNHEY, CDR2 SVGAGI. This CDR3 is built from 17 residues. V was clipped by 0 bases and J by 5 bases; unmatched bases: 10. CDR3 sequence: CASSYSMLPGGRDTQYF. The DNA of the CDR3 is TGTGCCAGCAGTTACTCGATGTTACCGGGGGGGAGAGATACGCAGTATTTT.

The J gene is TRBJ2-5, the V gene TRBV29-1, with 8 bases that match TRBD1. Looked up from germline, CDR1 is SQVTM and CDR2 is ANQGSEA. V shed 7 bases and J 5 bases; nucleotides not matched to a gene: 9. This CDR3 is built from 13 residues. The CDR3 protein is CSGSRGPGETQYF. The CDR3 region has the DNA TGCAGCGGGAGCAGGGGGCCGGGGGAGACCCAGTACTTC.

This chain joins TRBV24-1 and TRBJ2-1; tentatively, D is TRBD2 (6 bases). V lost 3 bases and J lost 4, with 12 bases in between. Germline V CDR1 and CDR2: KGHDR, SFDVKD. CDR3 length equals 15 residues. Here the CDR3 reads CATSDSRGSYNEQFF. CDR3 sequence (DNA): TGTGCCACCAGTGATAGTCGGGGGTCATACAATGAGCAGTTCTTC.

This clonotype was counted only a few times. The genes are TRBV5-1 and TRBJ1-2; the D gene is possibly TRBD1 (6 bases). V was trimmed by 0 bases and J by 6 bases, leaving 15 bases between them. Germline CDR1 is SGHRS and CDR2 is YFSETQ. The CDR3 is 15 residues long. DNA for the CDR3: TGCGCCAGCAGCTTGGAGGACAGCCGATCCAATGGCTACACCTTC. This sequence encodes CASSLEDSRSNGYTF. Looking up the rest from reference TRBV5-1 and TRBJ1-2 gives the full variable domain: KAGVTQTPRYLIKTRGQQVTLSCSPISGHRSVSWYQQTPGQGLQFLFEYFSETQRNKGNFPGRFSGRQFSNSRSEMNVSTLELGDSALYLCASSLEDSRSNGYTFGSGTRLTVV.

The chain is built from TRBV12-3 or TRBV12-4 and TRBJ1-1; D is unclear. The CDR3 has 14 amino acids. V gave up 3 bases and J gave up 0 bases, with 8 bases separating them. This CDR3 is CASSLGRLNTEAFF. CDR3 bases: TGTGCCAGCAGTTTGGGCAGGTTGAACACTGAAGCTTTCTTT.

The J gene is TRBJ2-1, the V gene TRBV5-1; D is possibly TRBD1 (6 bases). V dropped 5 bases and J dropped 4 bases, with 13 bases sitting between them. CDR1 is SGHRS, CDR2 YFSETQ, per germline. The CDR3 loop spans 14 amino acids. The CDR3 DNA is TGCGCCAGCAGGGGGTCGCAGGGGTACAATGAGCAGTTCTTC. This encodes CASRGSQGYNEQFF.

The chain joins TRBV7-9 to TRBJ1-1, with TRBD1 as a possible D gene (6 bases). The CDR3 extends over 12 amino acids. Per germline, CDR1 SEHNR and CDR2 FQNEAQ (reference sequence). Trimming shortened V by 6 bases and J by 5 bases, and 10 bases separated the two germline ends. CDR3 sequence reads: CASRQGRTEAFF. The CDR3 coding sequence is TGTGCCAGCAGACAGGGAAGGACTGAAGCTTTCTTT. Full variable domain (missing parts from reference TRBV7-9 and TRBJ1-1): DTGVSQNPRHKITKRGQNVTFRCDPISEHNRLYWYRQTLGQGPEFLTYFQNEAQLEKSRLLSDRFSAERPKGSFSTLEIQRTEQGDSAMYLCASRQGRTEAFFGQGTRLTVV.

J is TRBJ2-5 and V is TRBV29-1, with 8 bases that match TRBD1. The J call is uncertain, as TRBJ2-7 better fits the DNA end. The CDR3 spans 13 residues. Looked up from germline, CDR1 is SQVTM and CDR2 is ANQGSEA. CDR3 loop: CSVLRDRLDEQYF. Written as DNA, the CDR3 is TGCAGCGTTCTCCGGGACAGGCTGGACGAGCAGTACTTC.

This clonotype has just a few counts. V and J are TRBV7-8 and TRBJ2-7; D possibly corresponds to TRBD1 (6 bases). V was pared by 5 bases and J by 1 base, with 15 bases between. The CDR3 is made up of 15 amino acids. CDR1 is SGHVS and CDR2 is FQNEAQ in the germline V gene. The CDR3 sequence is CASSPNRDISYEQYF. CDR3 nucleotides: TGTGCCAGCAGCCCCAACCGGGACATTTCCTACGAGCAGTACTTC.